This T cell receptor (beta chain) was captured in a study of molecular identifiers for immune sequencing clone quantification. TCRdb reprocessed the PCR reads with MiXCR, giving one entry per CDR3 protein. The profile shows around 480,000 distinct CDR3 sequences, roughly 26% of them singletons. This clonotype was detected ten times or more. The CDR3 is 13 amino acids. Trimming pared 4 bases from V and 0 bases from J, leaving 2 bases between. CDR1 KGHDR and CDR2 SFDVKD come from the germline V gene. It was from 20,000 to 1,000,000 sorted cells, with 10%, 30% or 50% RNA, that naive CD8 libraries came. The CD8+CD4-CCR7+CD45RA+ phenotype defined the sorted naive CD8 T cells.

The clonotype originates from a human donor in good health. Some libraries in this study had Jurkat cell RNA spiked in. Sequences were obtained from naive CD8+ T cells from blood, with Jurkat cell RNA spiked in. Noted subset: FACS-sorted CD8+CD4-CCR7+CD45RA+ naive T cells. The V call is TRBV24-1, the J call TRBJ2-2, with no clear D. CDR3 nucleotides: TGTGCCACCAGTGACACGAACACCGGGGAGCTGTTTTTT. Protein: CATSDTNTGELFF.